The 4 T cell receptor beta chains below all came from one sample that was sequenced in a study of T-cell memory formation after mild COVID-19. TCRdb re-derived calls from the 5' RACE reads in MiXCR, one entry per CDR3 protein. The sample lists more than 55,000 distinct CDR3 sequences; 8% to 10% were seen once. Sequenced material: PBMCs or a T cell subset sorted from them (not recorded which). The receptors shown here come from a man younger than 30 who had mild COVID-19 (a few samples of this study predate the infection). Cell type and time point are not known.

The J gene is TRBJ1-6, the V gene TRBV6-6; TRBD1 might be the D (6 bases). The CDR3 consists of 15 residues. The V end lost 5 bases, the J end lost 2 bases, and 10 bases lay between the germline ends. Germline CDR1 MNHNY, CDR2 SVGAGI (reference sequence). The CDR3 region is CASSAGGPYNSPLHF. In DNA, the CDR3 is TGTGCCAGCAGTGCGGGGGGCCCCTATAATTCACCCCTCCACTTT.

This clonotype appeared a few times. CDR3 bases: TGCGCCAGCAGCCAAGATCACAGAACCTACGAGCAGTACTTC. This encodes CASSQDHRTYEQYF. The chain recombines TRBV4-3 with TRBJ2-7; D ambiguous. This CDR3 has 14 residues. Between the trimmed V and J ends, which lost 0 bases and 2 bases, there was a span of 8 bases. The germline CDR1 and CDR2 sequences are LGHNA and YSLEER.

This clonotype appeared a few times. The chain employs TRBV12-3 or TRBV12-4 and TRBJ1-3; a possible D gene is TRBD1 (6 bases). The CDR3 is 15 amino acids. The V end lost 6 bases, the J end lost 3 bases, and 15 bases lay between the germline ends. The CDR3 loop reads CASRDSGAVGNTIYF. The CDR3 nucleotides read TGTGCCAGCAGGGACTCGGGGGCGGTTGGAAACACCATATATTTT.

V gene TRBV7-9 combines with J gene TRBJ2-1; D is undetermined. V dropped 5 bases and J dropped 7 bases, with 18 bases sitting between them. The CDR3 contains 15 residues. From germline, CDR1 is SEHNR and CDR2 FQNEAQ (reference sequence). The CDR3 nucleotides are TGTGCCAGCAGCCGGACGACCTCCCGAGGAAATGAGCAGTTCTTC. Encoded protein: CASSRTTSRGNEQFF.